This TCR beta chain comes out of a study of blood T cell repertoires in COVID-19. On the study more broadly: From T cells, B-cell-depleted T cells, or PBMCs came the material, which was cDNA or gDNA.

The length of the CDR3 is 15 residues. Germline values: CDR1 MNHEY, CDR2 SMNVEV (reference sequence). The V gene end was trimmed by 6 bases and the J gene end by 10 bases; junction bases not matched to a gene: 12. Profiled with immunoSEQ multiplex PCR; TCRdb holds only in-frame clones, not every one. This table has around 43,000 clones, about nine tenths appearing once. The sequenced sample consisted of peripheral blood. The source of this sequence is a man aged 45-60 years with active COVID-19. The gene calls are TRBV27 and TRBJ2-1; 10 bases fit TRBD2. The CDR3, as DNA: TGTGCCAGCAGCCTAGCGGGAGTCCTTACACGGGAGCAGTTCTTC. This translates into CASSLAGVLTREQFF.